This T cell receptor (beta chain) was captured in a study of T cells in Graves' hyperthyroidism and ophthalmopathy. For the study at large: Peripheral blood specimens were obtained at initial diagnosis, prior to any treatment.

Among ophthalmopathy patients, the Clinical Activity Score reached at least 3, the NOSPECS grade reached at least 4, and duration remained under 3 months. Uncontrolled infection, other autoimmune disease, pregnancy and lactation each barred patients from inclusion. Authors of the study amplified TCR beta CDR3 regions from RNA transcripts. First-round RT-PCR targeting the TCR CDR3 was performed with the HTBI primer set. TCRdb used MiXCR to reprocess the multiplex PCR reads, holding one entry per CDR3 protein. The sample includes approximately 690,000 distinct CDR3 sequences, around 13% of them seen just once. Study outcomes and limitations: The model identified upcoming ophthalmopathy a median 6.5 months ahead of onset.

CDR1 and CDR2 (germline): SGHDN, FVKESK. The CDR3 runs to 14 residues. Trimming removed 1 base from V and 3 bases from J, with 10 bases in between. In this sample, this clonotype turned up many times. Its antigen remains unidentified. The chain carries TRBV14 and TRBJ2-7; D gene uncertain. The TCR was taken from a woman aged 45 to 65 with Graves' ophthalmopathy. Sequencing used blood. The CDR3: CASSQGSSHYEQYF. CDR3 coding DNA: TGTGCCAGCAGCCAAGGGAGTAGCCACTACGAGCAGTACTTC.